This T cell receptor (beta chain) appears in the sequencing data of a study of blood T cell repertoires in COVID-19 (dated by TCRdb to the early 2020s). Some background on the complete study: Samples from collaborators originated in the United States, Italy and Spain and spanned both the acute and convalescent phases of COVID-19. The prospective study material was composed of cDNA or gDNA derived from T cells, B-cell-depleted T cells, or PBMCs. The dataset comprised deeply sampled blood TCRbeta repertoires from subjects exposed to, actively infected with, or recovered from COVID-19. The repertoires were released in a freely available public database intended as a resource for research on the immune response to SARS-CoV-2. The samples were drawn from two sources: the first 160 participants of the ongoing ImmuneRACE study, and fewer than 1,500 subjects contributed by 6 global collaborators. Sample metadata almost always included a de-identified subject ID, COVID-19 status, age in years and sex. Where HLA class I and class II types were available, the types were taken from metadata supplied by the sample provider, not from assay-based typing. Here is what the overall study found, with its caveats: The quantity of clinical and demographic metadata differed by source and by participant and was supplied without curation.

The immunoSEQ Assay, a bias-controlled multiplex PCR, was used to amplify TCRbeta CDR3 regions from genomic DNA. The authors processed their data as follows. The number of nucleated cells in each sample was estimated by amplification of reference gene primers within the assay. To quantify the absolute abundance of each unique TCRbeta CDR3 rearrangement, sequence reads were collapsed and filtered. For each sample, productive Simpson clonality was calculated by taking the square root of Simpson's diversity index across productive rearrangements. Held by TCRdb, this immuneACCESS table contains in-frame sequences only and omits some clones. Under half of the omission traces to an unresolved V gene where checked; the cause of the rest is unknown. V and J calls and clone size follow that table, whereas D and trimming were derived from the DNA. The sample contains about 97,000 clones, roughly 87% of them found a single time. In total, the top ten clones hold approximately 5.4% of the sample.

In Seattle, one collaborating source enrolled patients while the infection was active and tracked those patients longitudinally over the course of disease. Whole blood was collected in K2EDTA tubes by collaborating institutions according to the institutions' own protocols. For TCRbeta analysis, collaborators shipped samples in one of three forms: frozen whole blood, isolated PBMCs, or DNA extracted from either of those sample types. Compared with germline, V lacks 7 bases and J lacks 5 bases; bases without a gene match: 11. CDR1 and CDR2 (SNHLY, FYNNEI) derive from the germline V gene. The CDR3 covers 14 residues, taking in both the cysteine and the phenylalanine. Just the 42-base CDR3 DNA is kept, in frame starting at base 1. Comment on this clone: Its antigen is unknown. No much larger clone is present one base from it, and per-base qualities are unavailable.

This receptor was identified in a woman aged 50 to 65 with COVID-19, enrolled during active disease. The chain links TRBV2 with TRBJ2-7, and 7 bases in between align with TRBD2. What was sequenced was peripheral blood. The CDR3 region reads CASTRDYRLDEQYF. The nucleotide sequence reads as follows: TGTGCCAGCACCAGGGACTACCGCCTGGACGAGCAGTACTTC.